The sequence of this T cell receptor (beta chain) was determined in a study of blood T cells in healthy people across ages. Turning to the study itself: Per two T cells, template switching captured roughly one barcoded beta molecule. The study's findings and limits: Higher diversity and more naive CD4+ cells were features of long-lived donors, compared to aged donors.

Worth noting for this clonotype: The antigen is unknown.

Combining a sample-barcoded 5' primer with a J-beta primer mix, a second PCR ran for roughly 6 to 12 cycles. MiXCR, run by TCRdb on the 5' RACE reads, gives a single entry per CDR3 protein. The sample gives about 1.4 million distinct CDR3 sequences, approximately 63% of which show up once; 5% to 7% is in the top ten. This sequence originates from a man between 18 and 35 years old in good health. The sample consisted of blood.

The chain's CDR3 is CSAPFHGVGSYEQYF. The CDR3 DNA is TGCAGTGCTCCGTTTCATGGCGTGGGCTCCTACGAGCAGTACTTC. This chain uses TRBV20-1 with TRBJ2-7, with D unclear. Germline V gene sequence: CDR1 DFQATT, CDR2 SNEGSKA (reference sequence). Trimming pared 5 bases from V and 0 bases from J, leaving 17 bases between. This CDR3 region has 15 residues.